These 21 T cell receptor beta chains were all obtained from the same sample, sequenced in a study of cytomegalovirus exposure and HLA in healthy donors (dated by TCRdb to the late 2010s). Library preparation was by the immunoSEQ multiplex PCR assay. The multiplex PCR relied on a mix of 60 forward primers for TCR Vbeta segments and 13 reverse primers for TCR Jbeta segments. The source is immuneACCESS, and TCRdb retained only in-frame sequences with V and J called. Part of the clones is not carried over; for the studies checked, unresolved V genes explain less than half of this, and the remainder is unexplained. The sample data list about 200,000 clones, and 60% to 80% of these were observed just once. Less than 3.5% of the sample is held by the ten biggest clonotypes. Sequenced sample: PBMCs. The receptors were sampled from a woman aged 30 to 39 in good health and CMV-seronegative.

This clone was seen a few times. The chain is built from TRBV10-2 and TRBJ1-2, with 7 bases matching TRBD1. Germline assignment: CDR1 WSHSY and CDR2 SAAADI. The J segment lost 4 bases and the V segment lost 7 bases, leaving 9 bases of the junction unmatched. The CDR3 covers 14 residues. CDR3 bases: TGCGCCAGCAATCGACAGGGTGGGCGCTATGGCTACACCTTC. Its translation is CASNRQGGRYGYTF.

The chain uses TRBV29-1 and TRBJ1-2, with D perhaps matching TRBD1 (5 bases). This CDR3 has 14 residues. Germline V gives CDR1 SQVTM, CDR2 ANQGSEA. Between the trimmed V and J ends, which lost 7 bases and 10 bases, there was a span of 25 bases. As DNA, the CDR3 is TGCAGCGCCATCAGAGGCACGGGGGGTTTAGCCTACACCTTC. Its protein product is CSAIRGTGGLAYTF.

The chain employs TRBV7-9 and TRBJ2-7; possible D gene TRBD1, 7 bases. The germline V gene has CDR1 SEHNR and CDR2 FQNEAQ (reference sequence). Trimming removed 5 bases from V and 2 bases from J, with 16 bases in between. The CDR3 contains 15 residues. CDR3 region: CASSLDREATYEQYF. The CDR3 bases are TGTGCCAGCAGCCTCGACAGGGAGGCTACCTACGAGCAGTACTTC.

The chain couples TRBV5-1 to TRBJ2-5; perhaps TRBD2 as D (7 bases). Germline-derived CDR1 and CDR2 are SGHRS and YFSETQ. Trimming stripped 1 base from V and 5 bases from J, with 15 bases between. The CDR3 consists of 15 residues. The CDR3 reads CASSLYPGGRETQYF. The CDR3 DNA sequence: TGCGCCAGCAGCTTGTATCCGGGGGGCCGGGAGACCCAGTACTTC.

The gene calls are TRBV4-1 and TRBJ2-1; 11 positions match TRBD2. The germline V gene has CDR1 MGHRA and CDR2 YSYEKL. Trimming took 2 bases from V and 6 from J; bases not matched to a gene: 6. The CDR3 runs to 16 residues. The CDR3 here is CASSQTGTSGVNEQFF. In DNA form, the CDR3 reads TGCGCCAGCAGCCAAACCGGGACTAGCGGAGTCAATGAGCAGTTCTTC.

This clone was recorded once. The chain has TRBV2 and TRBJ2-7, with D tentatively TRBD1 (5 bases). CDR3 length equals 13 residues. Germline CDR1 and CDR2: SNHLY and FYNNEI. V lost 6 bases and J 1 base, leaving 10 bases between the germline ends. The CDR3 region has the DNA TGTGCCAGCAGAGAGACAGAGTCCTACGAGCAGTACTTC. Amino acids: CASRETESYEQYF.

The chain couples TRBV6-5 to TRBJ1-4, with D possibly TRBD1 on 6 matching bases. The CDR3 is 14 residues long. The V end was cut by 8 bases, the J end by 7 bases, with 17 bases between. Germline V gene sequence: CDR1 MNHEY, CDR2 SVGAGI. CDR3 in DNA: TGTGCCAGCTCGTGGTGGCAGGGGAGTGAAAAACTGTTTTTT. Amino acids: CASSWWQGSEKLFF.

CDR3 in DNA: TGTGCCAGCAGTCTTCGGGAGGGGCAGCGCGGCTACACCTTC. The encoded protein is CASSLREGQRGYTF. V is TRBV27 and J is TRBJ1-2; weak D call: TRBD1 (5 bases). Trimming shortened V by 5 bases and J by 8 bases, and 18 bases separated the two germline ends. The germline gives CDR1 MNHEY, CDR2 SMNVEV (reference sequence). This CDR3 comprises 14 residues.

V is TRBV27 and J is TRBJ2-5, with 8 positions matching TRBD1. V lost 1 base, J lost 4 bases, and 5 bases stayed unmatched. Germline CDR1 and CDR2: MNHEY and SMNVEV (reference sequence). The CDR3 is 15 amino acids. The CDR3 loop is CASSLFSGTGETQYF. The CDR3 DNA reads TGTGCCAGCAGTTTATTCTCAGGGACAGGAGAGACCCAGTACTTC.

The chain couples TRBV27 to TRBJ2-1; 8 bases agree with TRBD1. Germline V gene lookup returns CDR1 MNHEY and CDR2 SMNVEV (reference sequence). J lost 3 bases, V lost 2 bases, and 9 bases had no gene match. The CDR3 has 17 amino acids. This CDR3 is CASSLPPGTGFYNEQFF. CDR3 coding DNA: TGTGCCAGCAGTTTACCGCCCGGGACAGGTTTCTACAATGAGCAGTTCTTC.

CDR3 in DNA: TGTGCCAGCAGCTTAATCCAGTACAATGAGCAGTTCTTC. Residues: CASSLIQYNEQFF. J is TRBJ2-1 and V is TRBV7-8, with no clear D. Per germline, CDR1 SGHVS and CDR2 FQNEAQ. V gave up 2 bases and J gave up 4 bases, with 6 bases separating them. The CDR3 length is 13 residues. The whole variable domain, remainder taken from reference TRBV7-8 and TRBJ2-1, is GAGVSQSPRYKVAKRGQDVALRCDPISGHVSLFWYQQALGQGPEFLTYFQNEAQLDKSGLPSDRFFAERPEGSVSTLKIQRTQQEDSAVYLCASSLIQYNEQFFGPGTRLTVL.

The CDR3 loop is CASSLRAGGLYNEQFF. CDR3 nucleotides: TGTGCCAGCAGCTTACGAGCGGGAGGCTTATACAATGAGCAGTTCTTC. This chain connects TRBV7-9 to TRBJ2-1; 9 bases map to TRBD2. V lost 2 bases, J lost 4 bases, and 6 bases stayed unmatched. The CDR3 is 16 amino acids. From germline, CDR1 is SEHNR and CDR2 FQNEAQ (reference sequence).

The table lists this clone with a count of one. The chain combines TRBV19 with TRBJ1-2, with 9 bases matching TRBD1. The ends lost 5 bases at V and 5 bases at J; junction bases unmatched: 6. The CDR3 consists of 14 residues. Germline values: CDR1 LNHDA, CDR2 SQIVND (reference sequence). The CDR3: CASSSGQGVYGYTF. The CDR3, as DNA: TGTGCCAGTAGTTCGGGACAGGGTGTTTATGGCTACACCTTC. Looking up the rest from reference TRBV19 and TRBJ1-2 gives the full variable domain: DGGITQSPKYLFRKEGQNVTLSCEQNLNHDAMYWYRQDPGQGLRLIYYSQIVNDFQKGDIAEGYSVSREKKESFPLTVTSAQKNPTAFYLCASSSGQGVYGYTFGSGTRLTVV.

V gene TRBV25-1 combines with J gene TRBJ2-7, with TRBD2 matching over 9 bases. Trimming took 8 bases from V and 5 from J; bases not matched to a gene: 16. The CDR3 extends over 16 amino acids. CDR1 is MGHDK and CDR2 is SYGVNS in the germline V gene. This chain's CDR3 is CASGESVLAGLDEQYF. The CDR3, as DNA: TGTGCCAGCGGCGAATCCGTCCTAGCGGGACTAGACGAGCAGTACTTC.

The chain combines TRBV27 with TRBJ1-5, with D possibly matching TRBD1 (5 bases). There are 16 residues in the CDR3. Trimming stripped 1 base from V and 4 bases from J, with 14 bases between. Germline CDR1 is MNHEY and CDR2 is SMNVEV (reference sequence). CDR3 loop: CASSLWSGGDNQPQHF. Written as DNA, the CDR3 is TGTGCCAGCAGTTTATGGTCGGGGGGAGATAATCAGCCCCAGCATTTT.

The V gene is TRBV7-9, the J gene TRBJ1-1, with D possibly TRBD1 on 6 matching bases. The CDR3 covers 17 residues. CDR1 is SEHNR, CDR2 FQNEAQ, per germline (reference sequence). Trimming took off 4 bases at V and 0 bases at J, with 18 bases between the two ends. The CDR3 DNA reads as TGTGCCAGCAGCTCTCGCCGGGGGGCGGGTGTGAACACTGAAGCTTTCTTT. Translation gives CASSSRRGAGVNTEAFF.

This chain connects TRBV27 to TRBJ2-1, with TRBD2 matching 9 bases. Germline CDR1 is MNHEY and CDR2 is SMNVEV (reference sequence). With V trimmed by 2 bases and J by 6 bases, 11 bases remained unmatched. This CDR3 comprises 17 residues. The CDR3 DNA follows: TGTGCCAGCAGTTTACGCATCCAGCGGGAGGTGGCCAATGAGCAGTTCTTC. Translating gives CASSLRIQREVANEQFF.

The CDR3 is CASSLRVAIIEDNTEAFF. The CDR3 bases are TGTGCCAGCAGCTTAAGAGTAGCGATCATAGAGGATAACACTGAAGCTTTCTTT. The chain has TRBV11-2 and TRBJ1-1; D is uncertain. The CDR3 runs 18 residues. V lost 2 bases and J 2 bases, leaving 21 bases between the germline ends. Germline CDR1 and CDR2: SGHAT and FQNNGV.

CDR3 protein: CASSEAQGYNEKLFF. The CDR3 bases are TGTGCCAGCAGTGAAGCCCAGGGATATAATGAAAAACTGTTTTTT. This chain joins TRBV6-1 and TRBJ1-4; possibly TRBD1 for D (5 bases). From germline, CDR1 is MNHNS and CDR2 SASEGT. The CDR3 is 15 amino acids. Trimming left V 0 bases short and J 4 bases short, with 9 bases between.

This clone was recorded a few times. CDR3: CASSIRSSGANVLTF. The CDR3 region has the DNA TGTGCCAGCAGCATCAGGTCCTCTGGGGCCAACGTCCTGACTTTC. The V gene is TRBV6-1, the J gene TRBJ2-6; no clear D. This CDR3 has 15 residues. Germline loops: CDR1 MNHNS, CDR2 SASEGT. The V end was cut by 6 bases, the J end by 0 bases, with 9 bases between.

This rearrangement joins TRBV5-1 to TRBJ2-2, with a possible D match to TRBD2 (6 bases). This CDR3 is built from 16 residues. Trimming removed 3 bases from V and 0 bases from J, with 12 bases in between. The germline gives CDR1 SGHRS, CDR2 YFSETQ. CDR3 region: CASSSPGTANTGELFF. The CDR3 region has the DNA TGCGCCAGCAGCTCGCCCGGGACTGCGAACACCGGGGAGCTGTTTTTT.